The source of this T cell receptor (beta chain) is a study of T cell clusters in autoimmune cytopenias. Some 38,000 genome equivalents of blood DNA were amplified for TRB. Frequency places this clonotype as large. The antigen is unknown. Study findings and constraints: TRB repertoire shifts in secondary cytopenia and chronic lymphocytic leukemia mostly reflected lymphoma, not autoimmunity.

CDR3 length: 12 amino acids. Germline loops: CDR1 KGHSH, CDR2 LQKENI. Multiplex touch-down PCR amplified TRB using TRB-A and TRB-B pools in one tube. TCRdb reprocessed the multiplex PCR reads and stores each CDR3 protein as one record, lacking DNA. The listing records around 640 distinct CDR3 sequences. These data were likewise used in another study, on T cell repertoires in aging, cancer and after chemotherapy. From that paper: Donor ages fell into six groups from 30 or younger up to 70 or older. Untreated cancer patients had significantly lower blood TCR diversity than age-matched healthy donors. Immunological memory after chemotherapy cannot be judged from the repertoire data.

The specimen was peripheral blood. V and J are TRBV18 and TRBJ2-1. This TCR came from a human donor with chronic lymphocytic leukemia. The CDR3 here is CASSPDSNEQFF.